This TCR beta chain was sequenced in a study of blood T cell repertoires in COVID-19. Study-level background: Sites in the United States, Italy and Spain provided acute and convalescent COVID-19 samples.

Some clones are missing from TCRdb's copy, which holds only in-frame ones; the method was immunoSEQ multiplex PCR. The table records about 380,000 clones, about 85% of them present only once. The specimen was peripheral blood. This TCR derives from a young woman with acute or convalescent COVID-19.

The CDR3 nucleotides read TGTGCCAGCAGCGGTCCGGGACAGGGGAACTATGGCTACACCTTC. This encodes CASSGPGQGNYGYTF. V and J are TRBV9 and TRBJ1-2, with 10 bases that match TRBD1. This CDR3 contains 15 residues. V lost 3 bases and J lost 2; bases outside the gene matches: 4. CDR1 SGDLS and CDR2 YYNGEE come from the germline V gene.